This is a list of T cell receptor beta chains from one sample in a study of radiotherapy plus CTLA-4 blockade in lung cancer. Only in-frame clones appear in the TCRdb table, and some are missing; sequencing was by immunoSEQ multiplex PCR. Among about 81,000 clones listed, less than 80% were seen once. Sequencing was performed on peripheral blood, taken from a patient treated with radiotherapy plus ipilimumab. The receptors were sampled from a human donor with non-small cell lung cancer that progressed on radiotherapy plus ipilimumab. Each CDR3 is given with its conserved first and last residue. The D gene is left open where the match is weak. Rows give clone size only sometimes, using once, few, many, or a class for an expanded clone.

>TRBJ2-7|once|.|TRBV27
CASSVSGGREQYF
TGTGCCAGCAGTGTGTCAGGTGGCCGCGAGCAGTACTTC
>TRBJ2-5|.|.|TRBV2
CASSEGRAGRETQYF
TGTGCCAGCAGTGAAGGCAGGGCTGGAAGAGAGACCCAGTACTTC
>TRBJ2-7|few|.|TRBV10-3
CAMGGLDSYEQYF
TGTGCCATGGGAGGTTTGGACAGTTACGAGCAGTACTTC
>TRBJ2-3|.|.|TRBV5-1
CASGSWDGTDTQYF
TGCGCCAGCGGATCATGGGACGGCACAGATACGCAGTATTTT
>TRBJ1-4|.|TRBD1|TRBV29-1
CSASYRGRGEKLFF
TGCAGCGCCTCCTACAGGGGGCGCGGGGAAAAACTGTTTTTT
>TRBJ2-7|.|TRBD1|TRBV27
CASSLRDSGTGLSYEQYF
TGTGCCAGCAGTTTAAGGGACTCCGGGACAGGGCTTTCCTACGAGCAGTACTTC
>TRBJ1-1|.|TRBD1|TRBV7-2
CASSSQGAGNTEAFF
TGTGCCAGCAGCTCGCAGGGGGCTGGGAACACTGAAGCTTTCTTT
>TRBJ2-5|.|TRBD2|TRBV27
CASRRLAGGGGETQYF
TGTGCCAGCAGAAGACTAGCGGGGGGTGGGGGAGAGACCCAGTACTTC
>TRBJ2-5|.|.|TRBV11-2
CASSLVGGGIQETQYF
TGTGCCAGCAGCTTAGTGGGGGGAGGAATACAAGAGACCCAGTACTTC
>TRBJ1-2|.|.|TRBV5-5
CASSLERAGYTF
TGTGCCAGCAGCTTGGAGAGGGCTGGCTACACCTTC
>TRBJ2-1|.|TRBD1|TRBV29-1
CSVVARGQGPYNEQFF
TGCAGCGTTGTCGCGAGGGGACAGGGTCCCTACAATGAGCAGTTCTTC
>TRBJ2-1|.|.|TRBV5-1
CASSLGATGNEQFF
TGCGCCAGCAGCTTGGGGGCAACAGGGAATGAGCAGTTCTTC
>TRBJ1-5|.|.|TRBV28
CASSFTGYSNQPQHF
TGTGCCAGCAGCTTTACAGGGTATAGCAATCAGCCCCAGCATTTT
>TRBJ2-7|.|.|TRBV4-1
CASSQVSGAYEQYF
TGCGCCAGCAGCCAAGTGTCAGGGGCCTACGAGCAGTACTTC
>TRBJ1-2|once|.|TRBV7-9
CASSVGGYHGYTF
TGTGCCAGCAGCGTGGGGGGTTATCATGGCTACACCTTC
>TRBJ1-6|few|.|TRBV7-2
CASSLAPGYNSPLHF
TGTGCCAGCAGCTTAGCGCCAGGGTATAATTCACCCCTCCACTTT
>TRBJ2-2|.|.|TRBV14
CASSQVRGHGELFF
TGTGCCAGCAGCCAAGTTAGGGGTCACGGGGAGCTGTTTTTT
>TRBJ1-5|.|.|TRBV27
CASSFLGSNQPQHF
TGTGCCAGCAGTTTTCTTGGTAGCAATCAGCCCCAGCATTTT
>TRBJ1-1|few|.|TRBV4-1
CASSPYPVGTVNTEAFF
TGCGCCAGCAGCCCCTACCCCGTCGGGACGGTGAACACTGAAGCTTTCTTT
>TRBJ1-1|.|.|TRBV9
CASSVEGSNTEAFF
TGTGCCAGCAGCGTAGAAGGTTCGAACACTGAAGCTTTCTTT
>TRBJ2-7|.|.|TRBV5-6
CASSFRDAPPYEQYF
TGTGCCAGCAGCTTCCGGGATGCTCCCCCCTACGAGCAGTACTTC
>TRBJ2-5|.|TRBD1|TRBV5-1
CASRSGTGGKETQYF
TGCGCCAGCAGGTCCGGGACAGGGGGCAAAGAGACCCAGTACTTC
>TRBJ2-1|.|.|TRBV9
CASSSGGSYNEQFF
TGTGCCAGCAGTAGTGGAGGCTCCTACAATGAGCAGTTCTTC
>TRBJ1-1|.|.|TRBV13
CASSLGEGREEDTEAFF
TGTGCCAGCAGCTTAGGAGAGGGGAGGGAAGAGGACACTGAAGCTTTCTTT
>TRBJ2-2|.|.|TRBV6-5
CASSIGSENGELFF
TGTGCCAGCAGTATCGGGTCCGAAAACGGGGAGCTGTTTTTT
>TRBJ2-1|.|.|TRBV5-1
CASSLGSGGRETQFF
TGCGCCAGCAGCTTGGGGTCCGGGGGCCGGGAGACCCAGTTCTTC
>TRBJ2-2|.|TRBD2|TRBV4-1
CASSHVGLAGAGAGELFF
TGCGCCAGCAGCCACGTGGGACTAGCGGGAGCAGGGGCCGGGGAGCTGTTTTTT
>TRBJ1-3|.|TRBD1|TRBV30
CAWGDRTIYF
TGTGCCTGGGGGGACAGGACCATATATTTT
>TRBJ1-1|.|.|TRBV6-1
CASSELSGREAFF
TGTGCCAGCAGTGAACTATCCGGGAGAGAAGCTTTCTTT
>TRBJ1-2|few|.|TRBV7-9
CASSPLGSRGTTYGYTF
TGTGCCAGCAGCCCCCTAGGGAGCCGGGGGACCACCTATGGCTACACCTTC
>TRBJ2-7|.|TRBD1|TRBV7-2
CASSSRDRELYEQYF
TGTGCCAGCAGCTCCCGGGACAGAGAACTCTACGAGCAGTACTTC
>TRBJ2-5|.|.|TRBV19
CASSIGGSTQETQYF
TGTGCCAGTAGTATAGGGGGATCAACCCAAGAGACCCAGTACTTC
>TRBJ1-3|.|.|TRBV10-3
CASIKDSGNTIYF
TGTGCCAGCATCAAGGACTCTGGAAACACCATATATTTT